Sequencing of this T cell receptor beta chain was carried out in a study of beta chain features in type 1 diabetes (dated by TCRdb to 2016 to 2019). For the wider study: No differences in mean age, gender distribution, total cell number or subset yield were found between patients and healthy donors. A total of 90 million to 140 million sorted cells were examined across all samples, and RNA yield correlated strongly with the number of cells per subset. In the study, recently diagnosed type 1 diabetes patients and matched healthy donors were compared on the TCRB repertoires of their sorted circulating CD4+ T cell subsets. Regulatory and stem cell-like memory subsets were isolated from only 8 patients and about eight healthy donors, whereas naive and central memory subsets came from all 28 donors.

Worth noting for this clone: No cognate antigen has been identified for it. One base away there is no much larger clone; base qualities are not given.

The entire amount of isolated RNA was reverse transcribed using the High Capacity cDNA Reverse Transcription Kit, so the sequenced TCRB transcripts were expressed ones. Deep immunoSEQ sequencing was performed on naive, central memory and regulatory T cell samples, with an average of roughly 3.5 million total reads per sample. After sorted cells were lysed in RLT buffer, RNA was extracted with DNase-treated RNeasy Micro or Mini kits, with the choice depending on cell number. Each cell subset was processed separately to prevent cross-contamination, with patient and healthy donor samples processed together. The immunoSEQ multiplex PCR was used to amplify TCRB sequences from cDNA, yielding 87-bp fragments that span the CDR3 region. Sequencing of the amplicons was performed on the Illumina HiSeq platform. The authors' analysis ran thus. PCR bias was computationally corrected using synthetic template baselines, reads within Hamming distance 2 were collapsed, and singletons that could not be merged were discarded. Reads were aligned against IMGT so that V, D and J genes, CDR3 length and insertions or deletions at six rearrangement sites could be assigned. Within each subset, clonotype counts were normalized to the number of sorted cells before true diversity and Gini coefficients were calculated with the tcR R package. The overlap coefficient, calculated on TCRB nucleotide sequences, was used to measure repertoire sharing. As a proxy for the pre-selection repertoire, out-of-frame TCRB sequences from naive cells were analyzed. TCRdb carries this immuneACCESS record with in-frame sequences only. Its versions omit some clonotypes, under half of them owing to an unresolved V gene in the studies checked, with the rest unexplained. That table is the source of V, J and clone size, and D and trimming were worked out from the DNA. Recorded for this sample are under 400,000 clones; roughly a fifth of them occurred a single time. The top ten clonotypes cover 0.035% to 0.055% of the sample.

The CDR1 and CDR2 encoded by the germline V gene are MGHRA and YSYEKL. The cysteine opens and the phenylalanine closes a CDR3 of 15 amino acids. Only the CDR3 portion is preserved as DNA: 45 bases, with reading frame beginning at the first base. Cut back by 4 bases and 3 bases, the V and J ends lie 12 bases apart. The paper as a whole reports these results and caveats: Type 1 diabetes patients showed a moderate but significant shortening of TCRB CDR3 length in all four CD4+ subsets. Sequencing cDNA rather than genomic DNA could over-represent highly expressing activated cells, although activation and CD3 levels did not differ between groups. HLA sub-analyses involved small numbers of individuals, so any influence of HLA type on TCRB rearrangement remained unresolved. PCR may preferentially amplify shorter templates, but because patient and control samples were amplified and corrected together, any resulting skew would affect both groups equally. Patients with type 1 diabetes made fewer insertions and deleted more nucleotides at VDJ recombination sites, implying thymic rearrangement abnormalities. Naive, central memory and regulatory TCRB repertoires appeared more similar among patients than among healthy donors.

From each donor, a single peripheral blood sample of approximately 110 mL on average was drawn into heparinised tubes. Naive, central memory, regulatory and stem cell-like memory CD4+ T cells were sorted on a BD FACSAria II using a panel including CD45RO, CCR7, CD25, CD127, CD95 and CD27. Purity was above 95% for every sorted population. PBMCs were separated immediately by Lymphoprep density gradient centrifugation and were stained directly, without being cultured. So that batch effects would be minimized, each experiment stained and sorted samples in pairs, pairing one healthy donor with one patient.

The source of this sequence is a young woman in good health. The V gene is TRBV4-1 and the J gene is TRBJ1-4, with no D gene named confidently. Sequences were obtained from naive CD4+ T cells from blood. What the cell subset or site label conveys for this sample: true naive CD4+ T cells. The DNA sequence is given as TGCGCCAGCAGCCTTAGCCGGGATTCTAATGAAAAACTGTTTTTT. Translated, it gives CASSLSRDSNEKLFF.